A selection of T cell receptor beta chains follows, all from one sample in a study of T-cell reconstitution after alpha-beta-depleted transplantation in children. TCRdb passed the PCR reads through MiXCR, listing each CDR3 protein once. The sample holds hundreds of thousands of distinct CDR3 sequences, over 9.5% seen once. The sample was PBMCs from the stem cell graft donor, taken from the stem cell graft. The source of these receptors is a human donor who donated a stem cell graft to a child with acute myeloid leukemia. The CDR3 runs from the conserved cysteine through the conserved F or W. The order of the fields is J gene, D gene, V gene, clone size, CDR3 length, CDR3 DNA, CDR3 protein. D genes are given only for firm matches. A row's size may be missing; if present it is once, few, many or a size class.

j_gene: TRBJ2-7
d_gene: TRBD1
v_gene: TRBV2
abundance: many
len: 14
CDR3nt: TGTGCCAGCAGTGAAGAACAGGGGGCCTACGAGCAGTACTTC
CDR3aa: CASSEEQGAYEQYF

j_gene: TRBJ1-2
d_gene: .
v_gene: TRBV29-1
abundance: many
len: 12
CDR3nt: TGCAGCGTAAAGGACGCTAACTATGGCTACACCTTC
CDR3aa: CSVKDANYGYTF

j_gene: TRBJ1-1
d_gene: .
v_gene: TRBV4-3
abundance: many
len: 14
CDR3nt: TGCGCCAGCAGCCAGGACCCTATGAACACTGAAGCTTTCTTT
CDR3aa: CASSQDPMNTEAFF

j_gene: TRBJ2-7
d_gene: .
v_gene: TRBV28
abundance: many
len: 11
CDR3nt: TGTGCCAGCAGCTTAGGCCACGAGCAGTACTTC
CDR3aa: CASSLGHEQYF

j_gene: TRBJ2-7
d_gene: TRBD2
v_gene: TRBV9
abundance: .
len: 16
CDR3nt: TGTGCCAGCAGCGTAGGGGTCGGGAGGGCCGGGTACGAGCAGTACTTC
CDR3aa: CASSVGVGRAGYEQYF

j_gene: TRBJ2-7
d_gene: TRBD2
v_gene: TRBV10-3
abundance: .
len: 15
CDR3nt: TGTGCCATCAGTGAGTCGGAACTAGCGACTCGATGGCAGTACTTC
CDR3aa: CAISESELATRWQYF

j_gene: TRBJ2-7
d_gene: .
v_gene: TRBV20-1
abundance: .
len: 13
CDR3nt: TGCAGTGCCAACGACCTAGAGCCCTACGAGCAGTACTTC
CDR3aa: CSANDLEPYEQYF

j_gene: TRBJ2-3
d_gene: TRBD1
v_gene: TRBV27
abundance: few
len: 16
CDR3nt: TGTGCCAGCACCCCCTTCCCGGGACAGGAAATCGATACGCAGTATTTT
CDR3aa: CASTPFPGQEIDTQYF

j_gene: TRBJ2-5
d_gene: .
v_gene: TRBV25-1
abundance: .
len: 15
CDR3nt: TGTGCCAGCAGTGAGGGGGGAACAGCGAAAGAGACCCAGTACTTC
CDR3aa: CASSEGGTAKETQYF

j_gene: TRBJ1-3
d_gene: TRBD1
v_gene: TRBV6-1
abundance: many
len: 14
CDR3nt: TGTGCCAGCAGTATCGGGACAGGAGGAAACACCATATATTTT
CDR3aa: CASSIGTGGNTIYF

j_gene: TRBJ1-1
d_gene: TRBD1
v_gene: TRBV12-3/TRBV12-4
abundance: few
len: 14
CDR3nt: TGTGCCAGCAGTTTACGGGACAGGGCCACTGAAGCTTTCTTT
CDR3aa: CASSLRDRATEAFF

j_gene: TRBJ2-7
d_gene: .
v_gene: TRBV7-2
abundance: few
len: 12
CDR3nt: TGTGCCAGCAGCTTATCCCCGGTCGAGCAGTACTTC
CDR3aa: CASSLSPVEQYF

j_gene: TRBJ2-7
d_gene: .
v_gene: TRBV29-1
abundance: .
len: 11
CDR3nt: TGCAGCACCGTGACTGGCTACGAGCAGTACTTC
CDR3aa: CSTVTGYEQYF

j_gene: TRBJ2-7
d_gene: .
v_gene: TRBV20-1
abundance: .
len: 11
CDR3nt: TGCAGTGCTTCGACCTCCTACGAGCAGTACTTC
CDR3aa: CSASTSYEQYF

j_gene: TRBJ1-1
d_gene: .
v_gene: TRBV7-8
abundance: few
len: 11
CDR3nt: TGTGCCAGCAGCGCAAGGGGGGTAGCTTTCTTT
CDR3aa: CASSARGVAFF

j_gene: TRBJ2-5
d_gene: .
v_gene: TRBV4-3
abundance: .
len: 15
CDR3nt: TGCGCCAGCAGCCAAGATTATGGGGGCGGTGAGACCCAGTACTTC
CDR3aa: CASSQDYGGGETQYF

j_gene: TRBJ2-7
d_gene: TRBD1
v_gene: TRBV9
abundance: few
len: 15
CDR3nt: TGTGCCAGCAGCGTTGATGGGACAGGGGGCAACGAGCAGTACTTC
CDR3aa: CASSVDGTGGNEQYF

j_gene: TRBJ2-3
d_gene: TRBD1
v_gene: TRBV29-1
abundance: many
len: 14
CDR3nt: TGCAGCGCGGGACAGGGAAGTTTGTCGGATACGCAGTATTTT
CDR3aa: CSAGQGSLSDTQYF

j_gene: TRBJ1-5
d_gene: TRBD1
v_gene: TRBV6-5
abundance: many
len: 16
CDR3nt: TGTGCCAGCAGCCCCTCCCGGGACAGCGTGAATCAGCCCCAGCATTTT
CDR3aa: CASSPSRDSVNQPQHF

j_gene: TRBJ2-7
d_gene: TRBD1
v_gene: TRBV10-2
abundance: .
len: 17
CDR3nt: TGCGCCAGCAGTGAGTGGAAAGGGGGCCTTCAGGAAGGGGAGCAGTACTTC
CDR3aa: CASSEWKGGLQEGEQYF

j_gene: TRBJ2-2
d_gene: TRBD1
v_gene: TRBV11-1
abundance: .
len: 19
CDR3nt: TGTGCCAGCAGTCCTCGACAGGGGGAGATGTTGACCTTCACCGGGGAGCTGTTTTTT
CDR3aa: CASSPRQGEMLTFTGELFF

j_gene: TRBJ2-7
d_gene: .
v_gene: TRBV7-2
abundance: .
len: 15
CDR3nt: TGTGCCAGCAGCTTAGCAACTCCTCTCCCCTACGAGCAGTACTTC
CDR3aa: CASSLATPLPYEQYF

j_gene: TRBJ2-1
d_gene: .
v_gene: TRBV20-1
abundance: few
len: 16
CDR3nt: TGCAGTGCTCCGACAGTTAGACTTAGCTCCTACAATGAGCAGTTCTTC
CDR3aa: CSAPTVRLSSYNEQFF

j_gene: TRBJ2-7
d_gene: .
v_gene: TRBV24-1
abundance: many
len: 16
CDR3nt: TGTGCCACCAGTGAACAAGGGATACAGGGAACCTACGAGCAGTACTTC
CDR3aa: CATSEQGIQGTYEQYF

j_gene: TRBJ2-3
d_gene: .
v_gene: TRBV28
abundance: many
len: 13
CDR3nt: TGTGCCAGCAGTACCAGGACTGGGAGATCGCAGTATTTT
CDR3aa: CASSTRTGRSQYF

j_gene: TRBJ2-7
d_gene: .
v_gene: TRBV27
abundance: many
len: 15
CDR3nt: TGTGCCAGCAGTCCCCGCCAACAACAGAACTACGAGCAGTACTTC
CDR3aa: CASSPRQQQNYEQYF

j_gene: TRBJ2-1
d_gene: .
v_gene: TRBV27
abundance: .
len: 19
CDR3nt: TGTGCCAGCAGTTTATCGCAGAGCGGGCATAGGAGCTCCTACAATGAGCAGTTCTTC
CDR3aa: CASSLSQSGHRSSYNEQFF

j_gene: TRBJ2-1
d_gene: TRBD2
v_gene: TRBV5-1
abundance: .
len: 15
CDR3nt: TGCGCCAGCAGCTTGGATCCTAGCGGGAAGAATGAGCAGTTCTTC
CDR3aa: CASSLDPSGKNEQFF

j_gene: TRBJ2-7
d_gene: TRBD2
v_gene: TRBV29-1
abundance: .
len: 13
CDR3nt: TGCAGCGTTGCCCAACTAGCGGGATACGAGCAGTACTTC
CDR3aa: CSVAQLAGYEQYF

j_gene: TRBJ2-7
d_gene: TRBD2
v_gene: TRBV20-1
abundance: .
len: 12
CDR3nt: TGCAGTGCTCCACGGGGGGGCTACGAGCAGTACTTC
CDR3aa: CSAPRGGYEQYF

j_gene: TRBJ2-3
d_gene: .
v_gene: TRBV21-1
abundance: .
len: 17
CDR3nt: TGTGCCAGCAGCCCCCGACTAGCGGGAGCTAGCACAGATACGCAGTATTTT
CDR3aa: CASSPRLAGASTDTQYF

j_gene: TRBJ2-1
d_gene: TRBD2
v_gene: TRBV19
abundance: .
len: 18
CDR3nt: TGTGCCAGTAGCTACGCAAAGGGGGGACTAGCGGGGGAGAGGATTTCGTTCTTC
CDR3aa: CASSYAKGGLAGERISFF

j_gene: TRBJ2-7
d_gene: .
v_gene: TRBV3-1
abundance: few
len: 13
CDR3nt: TGTGCCAGCAGCACTCGGGGTGCCTACGAGCAGTACTTC
CDR3aa: CASSTRGAYEQYF

j_gene: TRBJ2-3
d_gene: .
v_gene: TRBV15
abundance: many
len: 16
CDR3nt: TGTGCCACCAGCAGATCCCCGGGACCCGTCACAGATACGCAGTATTTT
CDR3aa: CATSRSPGPVTDTQYF

j_gene: TRBJ2-7
d_gene: .
v_gene: TRBV29-1
abundance: many
len: 13
CDR3nt: TGCAGCGTTGAAGATCGGGCAGCCTACGAGCAGTACTTC
CDR3aa: CSVEDRAAYEQYF

j_gene: TRBJ2-7
d_gene: TRBD2
v_gene: TRBV15
abundance: .
len: 14
CDR3nt: TGTGCCACCAGCAGAGTCCTAGCGGATTACGAGCAGTACTTC
CDR3aa: CATSRVLADYEQYF

j_gene: TRBJ2-1
d_gene: .
v_gene: TRBV27
abundance: .
len: 14
CDR3nt: TGTGCCAGCAGCACGTCTCCCCCCTACAATGAGCAGTTCTTC
CDR3aa: CASSTSPPYNEQFF

j_gene: TRBJ2-3
d_gene: .
v_gene: TRBV3-1
abundance: many
len: 12
CDR3nt: TGTGCCAGCAGCCCCCCTACGGGGGCGCAGTATTTT
CDR3aa: CASSPPTGAQYF

j_gene: TRBJ2-7
d_gene: TRBD2
v_gene: TRBV9
abundance: few
len: 15
CDR3nt: TGTGCCAGCAGCGTAGCCCTAGCGGGACCTTACGAGCAGTACTTC
CDR3aa: CASSVALAGPYEQYF

j_gene: TRBJ2-3
d_gene: .
v_gene: TRBV6-5
abundance: many
len: 14
CDR3nt: TGTGCCAGCAACGGGGTAAATTCATTGGATACGCAGTATTTT
CDR3aa: CASNGVNSLDTQYF

j_gene: TRBJ2-3
d_gene: .
v_gene: TRBV7-3
abundance: many
len: 15
CDR3nt: TGTGCCAGCAGCTGGTCAGGGGGGGGCACAGATACGCAGTATTTT
CDR3aa: CASSWSGGGTDTQYF

j_gene: TRBJ2-7
d_gene: .
v_gene: TRBV20-1
abundance: many
len: 12
CDR3nt: TGCAGTGCTAGCCGGGTCCCCTACGAGCAGTACTTC
CDR3aa: CSASRVPYEQYF

j_gene: TRBJ2-1
d_gene: .
v_gene: TRBV5-6
abundance: many
len: 15
CDR3nt: TGTGCCAGCAGCTTACCGGGGGCGAATGTCGATGAGCAGTTCTTC
CDR3aa: CASSLPGANVDEQFF

j_gene: TRBJ1-2
d_gene: .
v_gene: TRBV12-3/TRBV12-4
abundance: .
len: 15
CDR3nt: TGTGCCAGCAGTCCTACGGGACACCTCTCCTATGGCTACACCTTC
CDR3aa: CASSPTGHLSYGYTF

j_gene: TRBJ1-1
d_gene: .
v_gene: TRBV25-1
abundance: medium-sized
len: 15
CDR3nt: TGTGCCAGCAGTGAAGCCTTGGGGGGGGTACTTGAAGCTTTCTTT
CDR3aa: CASSEALGGVLEAFF

j_gene: TRBJ2-3
d_gene: .
v_gene: TRBV29-1
abundance: few
len: 17
CDR3nt: TGCAGCGTTGAATTGGGGGGACGAGAGGGGCGCACAGATACGCAGTATTTT
CDR3aa: CSVELGGREGRTDTQYF

j_gene: TRBJ2-7
d_gene: TRBD2
v_gene: TRBV4-3
abundance: .
len: 15
CDR3nt: TGCGCCAGCAGCCAAGCTAGCGGGGGAACCTACGAGCAGTACTTC
CDR3aa: CASSQASGGTYEQYF

j_gene: TRBJ1-2
d_gene: TRBD1
v_gene: TRBV20-1
abundance: .
len: 14
CDR3nt: TGCAGTGCTAGCGCCCGGGACAGGGTGGATGGCTACACCTTC
CDR3aa: CSASARDRVDGYTF

j_gene: TRBJ2-6
d_gene: .
v_gene: TRBV6-6
abundance: .
len: 13
CDR3nt: TGTGCCAGCACCGAAACTGGGGCCAACGTCCTGACTTTC
CDR3aa: CASTETGANVLTF

j_gene: TRBJ2-7
d_gene: .
v_gene: TRBV24-1
abundance: few
len: 13
CDR3nt: TGTGCCACCAGTAGGGCGCAGGCGAACGAGCAGTACTTC
CDR3aa: CATSRAQANEQYF

j_gene: TRBJ2-2
d_gene: TRBD2
v_gene: TRBV12-3/TRBV12-4
abundance: many
len: 15
CDR3nt: TGTGCCAGCAGTTCAAGACTAGCGGGAGTCGGGGAGCTGTTTTTT
CDR3aa: CASSSRLAGVGELFF

j_gene: TRBJ2-7
d_gene: TRBD2
v_gene: TRBV12-3/TRBV12-4
abundance: few
len: 14
CDR3nt: TGTGCCAGCAGTTTGGAGGGAGGGTTCTACGAGCAGTACTTC
CDR3aa: CASSLEGGFYEQYF

j_gene: TRBJ2-5
d_gene: TRBD2
v_gene: TRBV20-1
abundance: few
len: 13
CDR3nt: TGCAGTGCTAATGAGGGAGGGTGGGAGACCCAGTACTTC
CDR3aa: CSANEGGWETQYF

j_gene: TRBJ2-7
d_gene: TRBD1
v_gene: TRBV20-1
abundance: .
len: 13
CDR3nt: TGCAGTGCGGGGACAGGGGGGCCCTACGAGCAGTACTTC
CDR3aa: CSAGTGGPYEQYF

j_gene: TRBJ1-1
d_gene: .
v_gene: TRBV20-1
abundance: few
len: 15
CDR3nt: TGCAGTGCTCAAGGGGGTACCCCAATGAACACTGAAGCTTTCTTT
CDR3aa: CSAQGGTPMNTEAFF

j_gene: TRBJ2-5
d_gene: .
v_gene: TRBV12-3/TRBV12-4
abundance: .
len: 14
CDR3nt: TGTGCCAGCGTCGGCTCTGGTGGTGGAGAGACCCAGTACTTC
CDR3aa: CASVGSGGGETQYF

j_gene: TRBJ2-7
d_gene: .
v_gene: TRBV29-1
abundance: many
len: 12
CDR3nt: TGCAGCGCCTATGGTCCTTTCTACGAGCAGTACTTC
CDR3aa: CSAYGPFYEQYF

j_gene: TRBJ2-2
d_gene: .
v_gene: TRBV6-2/TRBV6-3
abundance: few
len: 15
CDR3nt: TGTGCCAGCAGGAGACCCGACAGATCAATCAGGGAGCTGTTTTTT
CDR3aa: CASRRPDRSIRELFF

j_gene: TRBJ2-1
d_gene: .
v_gene: TRBV12-3/TRBV12-4
abundance: many
len: 14
CDR3nt: TGTGCCAGCAGTTTAGCACACAGATACAATGAGCAGTTCTTC
CDR3aa: CASSLAHRYNEQFF